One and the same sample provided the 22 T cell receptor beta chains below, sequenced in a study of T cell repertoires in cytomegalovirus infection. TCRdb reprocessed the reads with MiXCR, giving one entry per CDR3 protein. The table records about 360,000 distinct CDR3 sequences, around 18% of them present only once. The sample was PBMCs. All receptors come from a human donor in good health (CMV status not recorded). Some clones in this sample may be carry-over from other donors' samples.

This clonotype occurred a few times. The chain's CDR3 is CSASRGQSGANVLTF. In DNA, the CDR3 is TGCAGTGCTAGCCGTGGACAGTCTGGGGCCAACGTCCTGACTTTC. The rearrangement links TRBV20-1 to TRBJ2-6; the D gene is possibly TRBD1 (6 bases). Germline CDR1 is DFQATT and CDR2 is SNEGSKA (reference sequence). There are 15 residues in the CDR3. Trimming took off 3 bases at V and 1 base at J, with 10 bases between the two ends.

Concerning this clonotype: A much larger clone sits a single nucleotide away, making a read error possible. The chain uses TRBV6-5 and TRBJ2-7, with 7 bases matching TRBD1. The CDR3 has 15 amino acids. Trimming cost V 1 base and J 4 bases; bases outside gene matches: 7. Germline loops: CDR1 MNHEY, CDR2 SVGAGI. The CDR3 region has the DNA TGTGCCAGCAGTTACTATGGGTCAGGGGGTTACGAGCAGTACTTC. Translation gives CASSYYGSGGYEQYF.

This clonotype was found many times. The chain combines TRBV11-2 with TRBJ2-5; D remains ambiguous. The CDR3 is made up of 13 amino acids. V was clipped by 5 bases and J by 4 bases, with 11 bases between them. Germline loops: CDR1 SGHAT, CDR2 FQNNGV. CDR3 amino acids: CASSPGSVETQYF. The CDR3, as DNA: TGTGCCAGCAGCCCCGGTTCGGTAGAGACCCAGTACTTC. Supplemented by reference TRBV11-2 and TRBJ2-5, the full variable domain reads EAGVAQSPRYKIIEKRQSVAFWCNPISGHATLYWYQQILGQGPKLLIQFQNNGVVDDSQLPKDRFSAERLKGVDSTLKIQPAKLEDSAVYLCASSPGSVETQYFGPGTRLLVL.

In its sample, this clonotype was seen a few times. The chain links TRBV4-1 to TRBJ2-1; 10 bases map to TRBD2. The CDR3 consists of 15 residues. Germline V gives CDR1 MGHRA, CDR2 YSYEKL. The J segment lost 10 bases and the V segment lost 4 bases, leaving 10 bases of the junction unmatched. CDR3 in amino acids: CASSPELAGITEQFF. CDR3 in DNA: TGCGCCAGCAGCCCCGAACTAGCGGGGATTACCGAGCAGTTCTTC.

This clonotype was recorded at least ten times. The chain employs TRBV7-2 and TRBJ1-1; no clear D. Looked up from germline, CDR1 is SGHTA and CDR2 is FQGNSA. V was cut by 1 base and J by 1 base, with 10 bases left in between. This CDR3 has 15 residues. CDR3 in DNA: TGTGCCAGCAGCTTAGTGTATCTAGAGAACACTGAAGCTTTCTTT. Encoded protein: CASSLVYLENTEAFF.

The CDR3 DNA is TGTGCCAGCAGTGGAATAGCGGGGGTTCCCTACGAGCAGTACTTC. Translating gives CASSGIAGVPYEQYF. V gene TRBV28 combines with J gene TRBJ2-7; the match to TRBD2 covers 9 bases. The ends lost 5 bases at V and 2 bases at J; junction bases unmatched: 7. The CDR3 consists of 15 residues. Germline assignment: CDR1 MDHEN and CDR2 SYDVKM.

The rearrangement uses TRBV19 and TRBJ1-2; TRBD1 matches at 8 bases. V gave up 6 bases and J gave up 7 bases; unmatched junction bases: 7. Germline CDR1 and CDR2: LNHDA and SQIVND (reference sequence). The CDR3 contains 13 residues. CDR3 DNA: TGTGCCAGTAGACGGACAGGGACACCTGGCTACACCTTC. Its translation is CASRRTGTPGYTF.

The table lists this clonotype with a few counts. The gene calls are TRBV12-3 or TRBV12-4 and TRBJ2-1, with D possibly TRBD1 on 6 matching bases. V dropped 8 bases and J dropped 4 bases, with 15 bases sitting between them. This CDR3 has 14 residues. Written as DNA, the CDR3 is TGTGCCAGCCGTGGAGGCGGACAGTACAATGAGCAGTTCTTC. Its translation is CASRGGGQYNEQFF.

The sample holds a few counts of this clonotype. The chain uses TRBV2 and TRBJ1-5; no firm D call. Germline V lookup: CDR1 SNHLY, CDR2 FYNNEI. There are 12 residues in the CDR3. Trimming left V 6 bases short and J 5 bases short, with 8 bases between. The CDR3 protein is CASRDDYQPQHF. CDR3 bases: TGTGCCAGCAGGGACGATTATCAGCCCCAGCATTTT.

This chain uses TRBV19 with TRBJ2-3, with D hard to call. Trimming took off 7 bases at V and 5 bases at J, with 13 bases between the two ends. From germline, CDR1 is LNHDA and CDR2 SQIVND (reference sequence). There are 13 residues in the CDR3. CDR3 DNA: TGTGCCAGTAACGCGGTCCTAGGAGATACGCAGTATTTT. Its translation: CASNAVLGDTQYF. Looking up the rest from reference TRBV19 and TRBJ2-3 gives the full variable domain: DGGITQSPKYLFRKEGQNVTLSCEQNLNHDAMYWYRQDPGQGLRLIYYSQIVNDFQKGDIAEGYSVSREKKESFPLTVTSAQKNPTAFYLCASNAVLGDTQYFGPGTRLTVL.

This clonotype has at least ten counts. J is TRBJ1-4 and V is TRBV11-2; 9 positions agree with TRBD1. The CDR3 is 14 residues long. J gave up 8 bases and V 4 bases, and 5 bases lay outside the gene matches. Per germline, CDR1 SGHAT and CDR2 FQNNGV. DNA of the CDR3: TGTGCCAGCAGCTCGGACAGGGGCATCGAAAAACTGTTTTTT. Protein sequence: CASSSDRGIEKLFF.

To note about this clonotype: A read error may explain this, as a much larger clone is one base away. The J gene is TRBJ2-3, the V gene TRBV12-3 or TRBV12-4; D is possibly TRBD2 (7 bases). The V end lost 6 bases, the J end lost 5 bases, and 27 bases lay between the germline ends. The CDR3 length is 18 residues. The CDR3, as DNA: TGTGCCAGCAGCCCCGAATGGGGGGTAACGGGGGGCATAGATACGCAGTATTTT. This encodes CASSPEWGVTGGIDTQYF.

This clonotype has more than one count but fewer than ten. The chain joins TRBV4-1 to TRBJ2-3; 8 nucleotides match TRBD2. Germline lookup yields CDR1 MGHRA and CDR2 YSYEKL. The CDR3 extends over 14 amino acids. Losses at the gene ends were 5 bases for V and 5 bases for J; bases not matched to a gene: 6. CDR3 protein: CASSSGLAEDTQYF. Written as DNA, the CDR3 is TGCGCCAGCAGCTCCGGACTAGCTGAAGATACGCAGTATTTT.

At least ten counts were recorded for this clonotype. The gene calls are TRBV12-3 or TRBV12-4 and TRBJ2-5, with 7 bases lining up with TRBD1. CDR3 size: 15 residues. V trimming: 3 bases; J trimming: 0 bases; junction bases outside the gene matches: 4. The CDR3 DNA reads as TGTGCCAGCAGTTTCCAAGGGACAGACCAAGAGACCCAGTACTTC. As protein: CASSFQGTDQETQYF.

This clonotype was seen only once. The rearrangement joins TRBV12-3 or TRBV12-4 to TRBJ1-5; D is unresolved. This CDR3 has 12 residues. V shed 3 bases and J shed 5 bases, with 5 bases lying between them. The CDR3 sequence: CASSLYDQPQHF. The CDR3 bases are TGTGCCAGCAGTTTGTATGATCAGCCCCAGCATTTT.

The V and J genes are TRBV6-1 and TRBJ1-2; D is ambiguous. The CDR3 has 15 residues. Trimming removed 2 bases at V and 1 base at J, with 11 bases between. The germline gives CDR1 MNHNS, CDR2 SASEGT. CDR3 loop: CASSEIGQNNYGYTF. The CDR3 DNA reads TGTGCCAGCAGTGAAATCGGCCAGAATAACTATGGCTACACCTTC.

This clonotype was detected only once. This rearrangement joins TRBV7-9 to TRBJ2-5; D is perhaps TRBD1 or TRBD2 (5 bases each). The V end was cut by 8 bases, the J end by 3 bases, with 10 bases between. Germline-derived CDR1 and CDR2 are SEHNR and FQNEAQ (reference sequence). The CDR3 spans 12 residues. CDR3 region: CASEGLEETQYF. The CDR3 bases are TGTGCCAGCGAGGGGCTCGAAGAGACCCAGTACTTC.

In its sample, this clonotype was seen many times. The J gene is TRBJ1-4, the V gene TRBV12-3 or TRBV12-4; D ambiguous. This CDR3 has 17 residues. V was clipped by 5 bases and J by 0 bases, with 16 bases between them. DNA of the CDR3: TGTGCCAGCAGTCCACGGGGTTCCGCATCAACTAATGAAAAACTGTTTTTT. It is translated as CASSPRGSASTNEKLFF.

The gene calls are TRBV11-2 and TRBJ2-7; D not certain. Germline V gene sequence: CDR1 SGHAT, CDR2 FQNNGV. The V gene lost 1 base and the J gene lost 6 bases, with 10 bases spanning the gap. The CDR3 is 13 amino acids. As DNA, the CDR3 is TGTGCCAGCAGCTTAGCCACAGTCCTCGAGCAGTACTTC. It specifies CASSLATVLEQYF.

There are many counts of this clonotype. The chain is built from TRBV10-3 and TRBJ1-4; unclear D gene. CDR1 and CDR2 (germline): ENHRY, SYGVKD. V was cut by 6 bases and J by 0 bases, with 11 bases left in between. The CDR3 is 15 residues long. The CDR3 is CAIRMDGSTNEKLFF. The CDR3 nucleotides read TGTGCCATCAGAATGGACGGATCAACTAATGAAAAACTGTTTTTT.

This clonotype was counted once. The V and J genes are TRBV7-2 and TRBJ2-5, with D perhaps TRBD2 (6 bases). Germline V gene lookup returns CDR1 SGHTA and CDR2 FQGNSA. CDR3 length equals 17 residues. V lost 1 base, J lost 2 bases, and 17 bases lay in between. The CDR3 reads CASSLGRAVINQETQYF. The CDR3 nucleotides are TGTGCCAGCAGCTTAGGGAGGGCAGTCATCAATCAAGAGACCCAGTACTTC.

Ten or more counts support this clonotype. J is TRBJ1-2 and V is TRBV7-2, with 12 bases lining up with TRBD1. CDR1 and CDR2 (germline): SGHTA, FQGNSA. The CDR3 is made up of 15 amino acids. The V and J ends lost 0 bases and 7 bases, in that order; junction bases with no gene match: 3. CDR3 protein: CASSLAGTGGFGYTF. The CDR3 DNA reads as TGTGCCAGCAGCTTAGCCGGGACAGGGGGCTTTGGCTACACCTTC.